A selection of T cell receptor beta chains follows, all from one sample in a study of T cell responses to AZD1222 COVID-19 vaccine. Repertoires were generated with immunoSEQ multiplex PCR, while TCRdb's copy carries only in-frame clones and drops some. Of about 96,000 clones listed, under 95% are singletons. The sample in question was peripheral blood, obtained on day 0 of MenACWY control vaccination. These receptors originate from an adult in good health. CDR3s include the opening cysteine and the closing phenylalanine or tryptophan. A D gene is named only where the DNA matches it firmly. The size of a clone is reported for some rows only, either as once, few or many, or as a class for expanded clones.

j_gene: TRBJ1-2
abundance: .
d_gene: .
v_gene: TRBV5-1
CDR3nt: TGCGCCAGCAGCTGGAACACTGGAGGTCACTATGGCTACACCTTC
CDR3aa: CASSWNTGGHYGYTF

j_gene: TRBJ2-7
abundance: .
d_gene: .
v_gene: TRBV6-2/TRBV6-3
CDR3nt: TGTGCCAGCAGTGTCCGGGACGGGGGATACGAGCAGTACTTC
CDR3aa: CASSVRDGGYEQYF

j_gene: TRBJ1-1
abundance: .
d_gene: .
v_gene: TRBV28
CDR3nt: TGTGCCAGCAGTTTAATAGGGACAAGGGCTGAAGCTTTCTTT
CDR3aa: CASSLIGTRAEAFF

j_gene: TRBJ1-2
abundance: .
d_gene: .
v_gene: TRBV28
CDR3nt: TGTGCCAGCCACGTAGCAGGGGATGGCTACACCTTC
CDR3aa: CASHVAGDGYTF

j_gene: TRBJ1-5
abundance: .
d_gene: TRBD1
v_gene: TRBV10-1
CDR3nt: TGCGCCAGCTCCCAGGGGGTGGATCAGCCCCAGCATTTT
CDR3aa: CASSQGVDQPQHF

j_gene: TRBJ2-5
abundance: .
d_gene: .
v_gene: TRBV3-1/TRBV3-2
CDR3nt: TGTGCCAGCAGCCCGCCCGGGCTAGAGCAAGAGACCCAGTACTTC
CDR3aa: CASSPPGLEQETQYF

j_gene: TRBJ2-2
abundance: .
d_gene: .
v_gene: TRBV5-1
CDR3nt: TGCGCCAGCAGCTTGGGCCCTACGCGAAGCGGCACCGGGGAGCTGTTTTTT
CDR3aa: CASSLGPTRSGTGELFF

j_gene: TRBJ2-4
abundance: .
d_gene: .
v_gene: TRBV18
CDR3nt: TGTGCCAGCTCACCTATGGAAAACATTCAGTACTTC
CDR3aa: CASSPMENIQYF

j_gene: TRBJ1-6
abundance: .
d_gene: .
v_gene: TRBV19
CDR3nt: TGTGCCAGCACCTGGGGTCGGGATTCACCCCTCCACTTT
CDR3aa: CASTWGRDSPLHF

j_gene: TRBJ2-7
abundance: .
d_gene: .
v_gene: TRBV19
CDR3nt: TGTGCCGCAGCAGCCGCCAGCCAGACCTACGAGCAGTACTTC
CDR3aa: CAAAAASQTYEQYF

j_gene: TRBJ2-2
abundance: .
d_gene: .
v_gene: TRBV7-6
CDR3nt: TGTGCCAGCAGCTTAACGGGGTCGGGGCCCCGGGAGCTGTTTTTT
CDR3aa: CASSLTGSGPRELFF

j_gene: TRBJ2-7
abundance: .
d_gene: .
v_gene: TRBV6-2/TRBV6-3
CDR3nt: TGTGCCAGCAGTTACTCTGGTCCCCTCTCCTACGAGCAGTACTTC
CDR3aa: CASSYSGPLSYEQYF

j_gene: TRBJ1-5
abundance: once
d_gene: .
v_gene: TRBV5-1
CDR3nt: TGCGCCAGCAGCTTGGAGGGCAGTTGGAATCAGCCCCAGCATTTT
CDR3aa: CASSLEGSWNQPQHF

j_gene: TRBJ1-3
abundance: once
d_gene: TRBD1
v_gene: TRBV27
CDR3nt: TGTGCCAGCAGTAGGACAGGGCTGGGCGGAAACACCATATATTTT
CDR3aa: CASSRTGLGGNTIYF

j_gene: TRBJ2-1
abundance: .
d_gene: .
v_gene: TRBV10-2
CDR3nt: TGCGCCAGCAGGCGGGACCAATCGGGAGAGCAGTTCTTC
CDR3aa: CASRRDQSGEQFF

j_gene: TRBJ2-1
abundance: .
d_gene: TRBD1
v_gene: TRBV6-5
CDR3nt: TGTGCCAGCAGTTACCAAACAGGGGTAAATGAGCAGTTCTTC
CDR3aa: CASSYQTGVNEQFF

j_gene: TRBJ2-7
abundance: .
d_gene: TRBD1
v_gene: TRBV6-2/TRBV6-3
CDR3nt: TGTGCCAGCAGTTCCCCGGGACAGGCCGCCTACGAGCAGTACTTC
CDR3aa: CASSSPGQAAYEQYF

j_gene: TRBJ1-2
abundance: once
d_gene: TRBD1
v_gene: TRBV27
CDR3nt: TGTGCCAGCAGTTTATCGGCAGGGGGAGGCTACACCTTC
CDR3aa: CASSLSAGGGYTF

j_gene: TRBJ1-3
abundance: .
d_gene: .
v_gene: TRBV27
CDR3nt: TGTGCCAGCAGTTTAGGTGGTGTCGGTAGGGGTTATGGAAACACCATATATTTT
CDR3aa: CASSLGGVGRGYGNTIYF

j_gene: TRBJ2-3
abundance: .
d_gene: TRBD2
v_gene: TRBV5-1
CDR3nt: TGCGCCAGCAGCCTAGGACTAGCGGGCTCCACAGATACGCAGTATTTT
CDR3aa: CASSLGLAGSTDTQYF

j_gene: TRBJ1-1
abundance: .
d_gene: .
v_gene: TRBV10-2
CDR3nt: TGCGCCAGCAGTCCGGGACTGAACACTGAAGCTTTCTTT
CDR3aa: CASSPGLNTEAFF

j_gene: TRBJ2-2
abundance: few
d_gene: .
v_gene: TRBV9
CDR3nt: TGTGCCAGCAGCGCCGCCCTCACCGGGGAGCTGTTTTTT
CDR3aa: CASSAALTGELFF

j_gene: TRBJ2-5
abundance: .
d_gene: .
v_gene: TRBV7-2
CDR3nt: TGTGCCAGCAGCTTAGGAGGGTACCAAGAGACCCAGTACTTC
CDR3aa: CASSLGGYQETQYF

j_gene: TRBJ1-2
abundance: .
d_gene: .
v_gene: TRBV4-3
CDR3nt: TGCGCCAGCAGCCAAGTTGGTTCCCTGGGTAACTATGGCTACACCTTC
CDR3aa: CASSQVGSLGNYGYTF

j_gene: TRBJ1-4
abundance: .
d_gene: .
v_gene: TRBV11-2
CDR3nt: TGTGCCAGCAGCCAGTCAGTTCAAAAACTGTTTTTT
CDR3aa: CASSQSVQKLFF

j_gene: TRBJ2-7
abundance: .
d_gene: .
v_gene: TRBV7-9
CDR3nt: TGTGCCAGCAGCTTATCCCACTCCTACGAGCAGTACTTC
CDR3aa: CASSLSHSYEQYF

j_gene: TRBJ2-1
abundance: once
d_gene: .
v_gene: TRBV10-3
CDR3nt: TGTGCCATCAGCGGAGGTTTGGGGAATGAGCAGTTCTTC
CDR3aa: CAISGGLGNEQFF

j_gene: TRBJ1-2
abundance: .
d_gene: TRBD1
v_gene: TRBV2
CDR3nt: TGTGCCAGCAGCCCACAGGGGGCGGGAAACTATGGCTACACCTTC
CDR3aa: CASSPQGAGNYGYTF

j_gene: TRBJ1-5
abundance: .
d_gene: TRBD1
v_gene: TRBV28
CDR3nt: TGTGCCAGTTCAGGGGGCGAAAAGGATCAGCCCCAGCATTTT
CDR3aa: CASSGGEKDQPQHF

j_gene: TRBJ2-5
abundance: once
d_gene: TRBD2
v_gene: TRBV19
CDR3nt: TGTGCCAGTAGGGACAGACTAGCGGGGAAGGGGACCCAGTACTTC
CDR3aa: CASRDRLAGKGTQYF

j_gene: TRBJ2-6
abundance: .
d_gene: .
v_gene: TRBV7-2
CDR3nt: TGTGCCAGCAGCGGACCAGGGTTCCCCTTCTCTGGGGCCAACGTCCTGACTTTC
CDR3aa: CASSGPGFPFSGANVLTF

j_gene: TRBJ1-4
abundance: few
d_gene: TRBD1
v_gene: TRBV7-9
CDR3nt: TGTGCCAGCAGCTTACTCTTGACAGGGACTAATGAAAAACTGTTTTTT
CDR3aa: CASSLLLTGTNEKLFF

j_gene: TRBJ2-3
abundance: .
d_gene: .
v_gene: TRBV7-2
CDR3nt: TGTGCCAGCAGCTTTTACACAGATACGCAGTATTTT
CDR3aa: CASSFYTDTQYF

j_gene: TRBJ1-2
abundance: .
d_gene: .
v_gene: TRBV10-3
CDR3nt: TGTGCCATCAGTGAGTCTGGGGGGCGCTTTGGCTACACCTTC
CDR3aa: CAISESGGRFGYTF

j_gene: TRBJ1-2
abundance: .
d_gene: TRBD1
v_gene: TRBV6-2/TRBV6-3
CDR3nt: TGTGCCAGCAGTTTCCCACCGGGTACCGGGACAGATAGCTACACCTTC
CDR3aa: CASSFPPGTGTDSYTF

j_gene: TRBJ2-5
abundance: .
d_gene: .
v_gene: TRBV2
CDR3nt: TGTGCCAGCAGTGAGGGCCAGTGGGAGACCCAGTACTTC
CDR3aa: CASSEGQWETQYF

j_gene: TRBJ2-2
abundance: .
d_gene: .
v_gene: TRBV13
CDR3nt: TGTGCCAGCAGCGACGAGGGGGCCGGGGAGCTGTTTTTT
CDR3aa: CASSDEGAGELFF

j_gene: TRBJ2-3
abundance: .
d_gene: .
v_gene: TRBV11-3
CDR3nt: TGTGCCAGCAGCTTAACAGGCCCAGATACGCAGTATTTT
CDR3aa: CASSLTGPDTQYF

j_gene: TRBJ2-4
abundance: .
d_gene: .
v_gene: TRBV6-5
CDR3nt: TGTGCCAGCGGGGAGGTTAGGGGGAGGGACATTCAGTACTTC
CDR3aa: CASGEVRGRDIQYF

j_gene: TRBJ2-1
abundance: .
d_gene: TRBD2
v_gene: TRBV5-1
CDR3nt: TGCGCCAGCAGCTCTAGCGGGACCCTCGGCAATGAGCAGTTCTTC
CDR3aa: CASSSSGTLGNEQFF

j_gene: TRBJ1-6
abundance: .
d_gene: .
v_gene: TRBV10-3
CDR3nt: TGTGCCATCACCCCTGACAAGGGGTCACCCCTCCACTTT
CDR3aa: CAITPDKGSPLHF

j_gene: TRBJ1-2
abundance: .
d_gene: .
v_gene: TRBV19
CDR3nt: TGTGCCAGTAGCACCCACGGGGACACCTCCTTCTATGGCTACACCTTC
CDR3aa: CASSTHGDTSFYGYTF

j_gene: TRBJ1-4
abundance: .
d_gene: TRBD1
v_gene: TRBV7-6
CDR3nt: TGTGCCAGCAGCTTAGGCCAGGGGGGCGAAAAACTGTTTTTT
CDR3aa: CASSLGQGGEKLFF

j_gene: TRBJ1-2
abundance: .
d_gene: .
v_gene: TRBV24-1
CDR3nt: TGTGCCACCAGTGATCGTGGCAACTATGGCTACACCTTC
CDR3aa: CATSDRGNYGYTF

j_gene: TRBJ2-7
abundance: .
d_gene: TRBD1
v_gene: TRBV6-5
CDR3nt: TGTGCCAGCAGTTACTCGACGGGACAGGGGTGCTACGAGCAGTACTTC
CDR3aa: CASSYSTGQGCYEQYF

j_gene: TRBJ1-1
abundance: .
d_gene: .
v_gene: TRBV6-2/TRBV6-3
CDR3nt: TGTGCCAGCAGTTACTCCGGTAAGAACACTGAAGCTTTCTTT
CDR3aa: CASSYSGKNTEAFF

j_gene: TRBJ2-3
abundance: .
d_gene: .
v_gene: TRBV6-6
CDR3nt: TGTGCCAGCGGCAGTGCGAGAGATACGCAGTATTTT
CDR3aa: CASGSARDTQYF

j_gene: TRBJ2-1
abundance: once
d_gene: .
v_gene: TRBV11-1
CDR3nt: TGTGCCAGCAGCCCTAGGGGCCATGAGCAGTTCTTC
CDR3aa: CASSPRGHEQFF